This TCR beta chain was identified during a study of shared clonotypes between healthy human individuals. The CDR3 is made up of 14 amino acids. The germline V gene has CDR1 SGDLS and CDR2 YYNGEE. V was clipped by 3 bases and J by 3 bases; unmatched bases: 5. The authors distributed each subset's genomic DNA evenly over several immunoSEQ plates. The method was immunoSEQ multiplex PCR; TCRdb's version includes in-frame clones alone and lacks a portion of them. The table records fewer than 2.5 million clones, under 95% of them present only once. Specimen: naive CD4+ T cells from PBMCs. Subset of the sample: CD45RA+ positively selected. This receptor was identified in a man in his late teens or twenties in good health. Some clones in this sample may be carry-over from other donors' samples. The chain recombines TRBV9 with TRBJ1-1; TRBD1 matches at 7 bases. Here the CDR3 reads CASSAGTAYTEAFF. CDR3 bases: TGTGCCAGCAGCGCCGGGACAGCCTACACTGAAGCTTTCTTT.